This TCR beta chain was profiled in a study of T-cell memory formation after mild COVID-19 (dated by TCRdb to 2020 to 2023). Notes on the research overall: Most TCR sequence clusters were specific to one of the two donors. In a couple of donors, T-cell clones that expanded and contracted after mild COVID-19 were tracked by sequencing TCRalpha and TCRbeta repertoires over time. The cohort comprised two young, previously healthy adult volunteers, one female and one male.

Results and caveats for the whole study, not just this receptor: The study included only a couple of mild cases, and larger cohorts that include severe cases with pre-infection samples were judged to be necessary. Clones that contracted from day 15 to 85 showed balanced CD4/CD8 phenotypes, whereas a second wave of clones that expanded from day 15 to 37 leaned towards CD4+. Some responding clones were detected in pre-infection memory, which suggested that pre-existing cross-reactive memory T cells had joined the SARS-CoV-2 response. Contracting CD4+ clones were located mainly in the CM and EM memory subsets, whereas CD8+ clones were found to be enriched in EMRA. Whether the second-wave clones peaking on day 37 were SARS-CoV-2 specific was not confirmed.

Trimming at the junction amounts to 2 bases on V and 1 base on J, and the germline ends lie 10 bases apart. Spanning cysteine to phenylalanine, the CDR3 consists of 15 amino acids. The only DNA kept is the CDR3, 45 bases in frame from the first base. The germline V gene (reference sequence) specifies SEHNR as CDR1 and FQNEAQ as CDR2. Sequencing instrument: Illumina NovaSeq 6000. cDNA libraries for TCRalpha and TCRbeta were prepared by 5'RACE using constant-segment primers, with sample barcodes and unique molecular identifiers added. RNA was extracted from every sample with Trizol reagent. The libraries were amplified in two PCR steps, and the second step added a second sample barcode and Illumina TruSeq adapters. Sequencing of libraries was performed on an Illumina NovaSeq with 2 x 150 bp paired-end reads. The paper's processing steps were these. Demultiplexing of reads and collapsing into UMI-guided consensus sequences were performed with migec v1.2.7. With mixcr v2.1.11, UMI consensuses were aligned to TRA and TRB V and J templates and assembled into clonotypes. A clonotype was counted as expanded or contracted only when both edgeR and NoisET called the clonotype significant, with the noise models trained on biological replicates. For edgeR calls, the cutoffs were a false discovery rate-adjusted p below 0.01 and a log2 fold-change threshold of 1. As an exploratory analysis of dynamics, max-normalized trajectories of the 1000 most abundant clonotypes were examined with PCA combined with hierarchical clustering. Separately sequenced CD4+ and CD8+ repertoires were used to assign a CD4 or CD8 phenotype to each responding clone. TCRdb took the public reads, trimmed them with fastp at Q25, ran MiXCR for clone calling and kept in-frame beta chains. Each CDR3 protein appears once, grouped with its most common genes and DNA. TCRdb assigned the V and J calls; the authors' analysis was not used. The sample table shows roughly 450,000 distinct CDR3 sequences, and roughly 18% are seen once. The ten top clones hold about 22% of the sample.

PBMCs were isolated by Ficoll-Paque density gradient centrifugation. This clonotype has a handful of counts. Its antigen is not yet known. No base-level quality is on record; no much larger clone is a single base apart. The origin of this receptor is a man younger than 30 who had mild COVID-19 (a few samples of this study predate the infection). The sample titles of this study are shuffled in the database, so cell type and time point are left out; the donor was told from shared clones. The chain links TRBV7-9 with TRBJ2-3; TRBD1 is a weak D gene call, 5 bases matching. The sample comprised PBMCs or a T cell subset sorted from them (not recorded which). The DNA reads TGTGCCAGCAGCTTATACAGGCGACGCACAGATACGCAGTATTTT. Its translation reads: CASSLYRRRTDTQYF.